This T cell receptor (beta chain) originates from a study of monozygotic twins with inflammatory bowel disease. Findings of the study overall: Limited power may explain why concordant and discordant twins showed no difference in repertoire similarity. Versus healthy twins, IBD patients showed fewer clonotypes shared with others, especially with disease activity.

TCRalpha and TCRbeta cDNA underwent two nested PCRs of around 15 and 9 cycles. TCRdb processed the 5' RACE reads again and assigns one entry to each CDR3 protein, with no DNA. There are around 450,000 distinct CDR3 sequences in the sample, with 2.4% held by the top ten. The CDR3 is 12 amino acids. The V gene's germline CDR1 is SQVTM and CDR2 ANQGSEA. A note on this clonotype: The antigen is unknown.

The chain has TRBV29-1 and TRBJ2-1; the TRBD1 assignment by TCRdb is unverifiable without DNA. The clonotype originates from a human donor with ulcerative colitis or Crohn's disease, or a healthy co-twin of an affected twin (not recorded which). What was sequenced was blood. The CDR3 region is CSVDPGSNEQFF.